Included here is one T cell receptor beta chain sequence, with context. How the authors handled the data: Reference gene primer amplification yielded estimated nucleated cell counts. Libraries were prepared by immunoSEQ multiplex PCR; TCRdb keeps only in-frame clonotypes and omits some of them. V and J calls and clone size are given by that table; D and trimming were obtained from the DNA. There are 45,000 to 65,000 clones in the sample; about 87% occur only once, and 3.5% lies in the top ten. The CDR3 consists of 15 residues. Trimming removed 2 bases from V and 11 bases from J; junction bases left unmatched: 10. In germline, CDR1 is MNHEY, CDR2 SVGAGI. The data stem from a study of blood T cell repertoires in COVID-19. Overall study context: Acute and convalescent COVID-19 specimens originated in the United States, Italy and Spain.

The chain recombines TRBV6-5 with TRBJ1-2; TRBD1 matches 11 bases. This clonotype originated in a human donor in a cohort sampled during active COVID-19. Sequencing input: peripheral blood. CDR3 DNA: TGTGCCAGCAGTTACGATGGACAGGGGGCGTCGAGATACACCTTC. It codes for CASSYDGQGASRYTF.